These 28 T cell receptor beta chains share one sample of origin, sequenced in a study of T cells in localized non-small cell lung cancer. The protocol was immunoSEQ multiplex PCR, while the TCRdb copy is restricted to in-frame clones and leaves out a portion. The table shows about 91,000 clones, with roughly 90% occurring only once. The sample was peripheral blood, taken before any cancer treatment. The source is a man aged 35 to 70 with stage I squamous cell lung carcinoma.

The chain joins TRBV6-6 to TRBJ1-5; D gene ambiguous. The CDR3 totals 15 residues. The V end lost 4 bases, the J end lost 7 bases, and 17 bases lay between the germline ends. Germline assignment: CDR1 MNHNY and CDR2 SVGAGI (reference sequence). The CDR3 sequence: CASSFRRLPGQPQHF. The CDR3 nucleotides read TGTGCCAGCAGTTTCAGGCGTCTGCCCGGGCAGCCCCAGCATTTT.

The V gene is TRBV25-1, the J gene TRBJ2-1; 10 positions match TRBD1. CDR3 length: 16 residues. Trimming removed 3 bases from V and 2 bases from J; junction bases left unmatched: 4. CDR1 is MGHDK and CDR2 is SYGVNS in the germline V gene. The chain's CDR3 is CASSDNGQGAYNEQFF. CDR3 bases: TGTGCCAGCAGTGATAACGGACAGGGGGCCTACAATGAGCAGTTCTTC. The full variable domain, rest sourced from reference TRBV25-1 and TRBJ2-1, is EADIYQTPRYLVIGTGKKITLECSQTMGHDKMYWYQQDPGMELHLIHYSYGVNSTEKGDLSSESTVSRIRTEHFPLTLESARPSHTSQYLCASSDNGQGAYNEQFFGPGTRLTVL.

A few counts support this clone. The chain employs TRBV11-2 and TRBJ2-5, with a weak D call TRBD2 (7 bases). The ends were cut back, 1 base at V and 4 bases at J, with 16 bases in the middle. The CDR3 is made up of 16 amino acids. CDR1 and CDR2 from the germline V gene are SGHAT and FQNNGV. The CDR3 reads CASSLGLRGAGETQYF. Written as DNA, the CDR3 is TGTGCCAGCAGCTTAGGGCTCCGGGGGGCCGGAGAGACCCAGTACTTC.

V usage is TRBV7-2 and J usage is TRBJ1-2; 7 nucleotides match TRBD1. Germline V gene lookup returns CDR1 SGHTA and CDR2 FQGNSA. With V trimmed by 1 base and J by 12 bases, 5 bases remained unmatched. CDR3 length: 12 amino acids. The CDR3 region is CASSLEIRGHTF. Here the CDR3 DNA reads TGTGCCAGCAGCTTAGAGATTAGGGGGCACACCTTC.

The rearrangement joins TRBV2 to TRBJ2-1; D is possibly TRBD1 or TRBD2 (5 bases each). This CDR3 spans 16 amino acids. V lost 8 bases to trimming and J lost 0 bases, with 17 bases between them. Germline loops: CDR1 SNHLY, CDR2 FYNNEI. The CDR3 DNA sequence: TGTGCCAGCGAGGACCTGGGGCGGGCCTCCTACAATGAGCAGTTCTTC. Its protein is CASEDLGRASYNEQFF. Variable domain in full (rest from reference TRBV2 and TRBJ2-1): EPEVTQTPSHQVTQMGQEVILRCVPISNHLYFYWYRQILGQKVEFLVSFYNNEISEKSEIFDDQFSVERPDGSNFTLKIRSTKLEDSAMYFCASEDLGRASYNEQFFGPGTRLTVL.

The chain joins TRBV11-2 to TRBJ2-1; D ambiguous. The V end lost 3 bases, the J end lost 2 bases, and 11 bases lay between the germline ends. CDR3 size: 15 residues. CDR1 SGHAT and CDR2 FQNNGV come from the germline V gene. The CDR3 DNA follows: TGTGCCAGCAGCTTTCGCTGGGATACCTACAATGAGCAGTTCTTC. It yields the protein CASSFRWDTYNEQFF.

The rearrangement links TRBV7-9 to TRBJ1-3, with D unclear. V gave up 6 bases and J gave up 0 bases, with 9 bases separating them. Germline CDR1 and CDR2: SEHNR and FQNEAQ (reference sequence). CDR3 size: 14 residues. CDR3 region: CASSNAISGNTIYF. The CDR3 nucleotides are TGTGCCAGCAGTAATGCTATCTCTGGAAACACCATATATTTT.

The CDR3: CASSGQGLNEQFF. The CDR3 nucleotides are TGCGCCAGCAGCGGACAGGGGTTGAATGAGCAGTTCTTC. The chain is built from TRBV5-1 and TRBJ2-1; TRBD1 aligns across 9 bases. This CDR3 region has 13 residues. Germline lookup yields CDR1 SGHRS and CDR2 YFSETQ. V was clipped by 4 bases and J by 7 bases; unmatched bases: 3.

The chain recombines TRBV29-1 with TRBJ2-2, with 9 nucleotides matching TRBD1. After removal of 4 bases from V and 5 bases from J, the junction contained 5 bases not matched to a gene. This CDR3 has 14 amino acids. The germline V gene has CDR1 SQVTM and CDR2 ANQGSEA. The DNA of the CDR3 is TGCAGCGTTGCACAGGGGGCTCGGACCGGGGAGCTGTTTTTT. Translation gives CSVAQGARTGELFF.

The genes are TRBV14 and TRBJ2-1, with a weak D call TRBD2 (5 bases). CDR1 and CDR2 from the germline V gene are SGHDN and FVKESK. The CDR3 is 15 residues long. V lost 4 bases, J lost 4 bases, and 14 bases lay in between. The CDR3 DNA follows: TGTGCCAGCAGCCCCCGGGATTTTTTGTACAATGAGCAGTTCTTC. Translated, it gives CASSPRDFLYNEQFF.

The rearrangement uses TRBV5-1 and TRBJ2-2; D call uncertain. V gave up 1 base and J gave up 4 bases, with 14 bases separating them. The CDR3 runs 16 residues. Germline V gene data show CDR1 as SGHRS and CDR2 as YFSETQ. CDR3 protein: CASSLSSGPFTGELFF. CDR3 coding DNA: TGCGCCAGCAGCTTGTCCTCCGGGCCATTCACCGGGGAGCTGTTTTTT.

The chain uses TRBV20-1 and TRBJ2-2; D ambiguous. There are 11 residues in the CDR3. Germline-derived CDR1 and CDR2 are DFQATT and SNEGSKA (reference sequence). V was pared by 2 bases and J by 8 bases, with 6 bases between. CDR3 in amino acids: CSARRVGELFF. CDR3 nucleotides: TGCAGTGCTAGACGGGTGGGGGAGCTGTTTTTT.

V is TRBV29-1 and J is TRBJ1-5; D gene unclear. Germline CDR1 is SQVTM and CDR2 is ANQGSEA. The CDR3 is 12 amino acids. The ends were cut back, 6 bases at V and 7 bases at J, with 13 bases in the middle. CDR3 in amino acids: CSVMDGGQPQHF. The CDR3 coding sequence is TGCAGCGTCATGGACGGAGGCCAGCCCCAGCATTTT.

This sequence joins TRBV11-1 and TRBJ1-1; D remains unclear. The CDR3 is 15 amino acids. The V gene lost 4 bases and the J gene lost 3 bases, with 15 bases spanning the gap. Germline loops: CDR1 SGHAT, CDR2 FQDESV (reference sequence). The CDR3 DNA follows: TGTGCCAGCAGCTACCACAGCCTCTCGGACACTGAAGCTTTCTTT. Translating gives CASSYHSLSDTEAFF.

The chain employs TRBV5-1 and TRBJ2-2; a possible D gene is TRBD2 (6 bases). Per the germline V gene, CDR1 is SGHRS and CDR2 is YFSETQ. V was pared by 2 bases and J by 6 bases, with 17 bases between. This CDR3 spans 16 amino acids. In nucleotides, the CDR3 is TGCGCCAGCAGCTTTGACGGACTACCCAACGCCGGGGAGCTGTTTTTT. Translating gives CASSFDGLPNAGELFF.

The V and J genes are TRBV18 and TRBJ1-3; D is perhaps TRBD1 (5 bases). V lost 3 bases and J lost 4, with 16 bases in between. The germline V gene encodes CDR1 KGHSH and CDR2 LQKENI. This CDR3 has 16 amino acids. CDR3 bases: TGTGCCAGCTCACCCCAGGGATTTAACCCCGGAAACACCATATATTTT. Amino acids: CASSPQGFNPGNTIYF. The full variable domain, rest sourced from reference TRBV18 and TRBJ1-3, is NAGVMQNPRHLVRRRGQEARLRCSPMKGHSHVYWYRQLPEEGLKFMVYLQKENIIDESGMPKERFSAEFPKEGPSILRIQQVVRGDSAAYFCASSPQGFNPGNTIYFGEGSWLTVV.

The CDR3 nucleotides are TGCGCCAGCAGCCAAGATGCAGGGGGAGGGGAGACCCAGTACTTC. Its translation: CASSQDAGGGETQYF. The chain combines TRBV4-3 with TRBJ2-5; D could derive from TRBD1 or TRBD2 (7 bases each). The CDR3 length is 15 residues. Germline V gene lookup returns CDR1 LGHNA and CDR2 YSLEER. Trimming took off 0 bases at V and 5 bases at J, with 13 bases between the two ends.

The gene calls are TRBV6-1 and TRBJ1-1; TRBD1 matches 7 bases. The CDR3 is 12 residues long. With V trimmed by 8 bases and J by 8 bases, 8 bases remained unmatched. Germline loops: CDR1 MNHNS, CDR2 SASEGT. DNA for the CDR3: TGTGCCAGCTTTGACAGGGTTGGGGAAGCTTTCTTT. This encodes CASFDRVGEAFF.

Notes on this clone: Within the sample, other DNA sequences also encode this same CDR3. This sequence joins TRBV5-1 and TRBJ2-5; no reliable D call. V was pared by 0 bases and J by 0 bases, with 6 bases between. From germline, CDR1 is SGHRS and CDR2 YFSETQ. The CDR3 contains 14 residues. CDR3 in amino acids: CASSLVTDQETQYF. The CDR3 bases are TGCGCCAGCAGCTTGGTGACGGACCAAGAGACCCAGTACTTC.

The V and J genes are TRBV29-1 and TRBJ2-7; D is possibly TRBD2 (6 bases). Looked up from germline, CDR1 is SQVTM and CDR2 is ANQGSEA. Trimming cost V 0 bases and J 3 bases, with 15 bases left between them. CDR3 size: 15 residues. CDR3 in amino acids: CSVEDVRLGFYEQYF. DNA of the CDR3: TGCAGCGTTGAAGATGTGAGACTAGGGTTCTACGAGCAGTACTTC.

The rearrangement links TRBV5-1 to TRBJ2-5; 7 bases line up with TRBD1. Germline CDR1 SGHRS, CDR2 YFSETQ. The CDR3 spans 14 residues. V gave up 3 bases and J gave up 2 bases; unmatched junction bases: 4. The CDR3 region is CASSSGQKQETQYF. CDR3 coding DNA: TGCGCCAGCAGCTCGGGACAGAAACAAGAGACCCAGTACTTC.

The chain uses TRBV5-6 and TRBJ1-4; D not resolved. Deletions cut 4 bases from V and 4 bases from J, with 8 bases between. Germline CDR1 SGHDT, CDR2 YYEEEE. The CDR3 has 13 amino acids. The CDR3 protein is CASSGWINEKLFF. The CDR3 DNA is TGTGCCAGCAGCGGGTGGATTAATGAAAAACTGTTTTTT.

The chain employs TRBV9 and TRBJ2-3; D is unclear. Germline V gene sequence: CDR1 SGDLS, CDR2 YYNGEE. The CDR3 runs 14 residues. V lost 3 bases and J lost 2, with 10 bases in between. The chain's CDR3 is CASSERVNTDTQYF. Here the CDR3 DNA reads TGTGCCAGCAGCGAACGGGTCAACACAGATACGCAGTATTTT. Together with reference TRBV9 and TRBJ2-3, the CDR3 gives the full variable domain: DSGVTQTPKHLITATGQRVTLRCSPRSGDLSVYWYQQSLDQGLQFLIQYYNGEERAKGNILERFSAQQFPDLHSELNLSSLELGDSALYFCASSERVNTDTQYFGPGTRLTVL.

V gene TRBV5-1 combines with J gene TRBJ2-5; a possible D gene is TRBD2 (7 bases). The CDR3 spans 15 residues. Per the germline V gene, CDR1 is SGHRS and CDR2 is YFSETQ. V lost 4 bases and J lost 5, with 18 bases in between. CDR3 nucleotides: TGCGCCAGCAGCACCCGAGGGGGAGGGACGGAGACCCAGTACTTC. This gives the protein CASSTRGGGTETQYF. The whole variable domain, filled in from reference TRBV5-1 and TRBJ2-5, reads KAGVTQTPRYLIKTRGQQVTLSCSPISGHRSVSWYQQTPGQGLQFLFEYFSETQRNKGNFPGRFSGRQFSNSRSEMNVSTLELGDSALYLCASSTRGGGTETQYFGPGTRLLVL.

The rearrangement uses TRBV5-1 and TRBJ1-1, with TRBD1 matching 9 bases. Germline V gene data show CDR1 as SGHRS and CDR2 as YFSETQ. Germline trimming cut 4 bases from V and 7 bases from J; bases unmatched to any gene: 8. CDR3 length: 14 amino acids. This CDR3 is CASSQNPDRGEAFF. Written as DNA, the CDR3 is TGCGCCAGCAGCCAAAATCCGGACAGGGGTGAAGCTTTCTTT.

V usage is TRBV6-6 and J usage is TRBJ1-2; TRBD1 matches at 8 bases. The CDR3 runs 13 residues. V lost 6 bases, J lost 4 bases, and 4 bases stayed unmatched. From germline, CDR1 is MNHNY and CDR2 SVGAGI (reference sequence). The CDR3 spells CASSDRGIYGYTF. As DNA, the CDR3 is TGTGCCAGCAGCGACAGGGGTATCTATGGCTACACCTTC.

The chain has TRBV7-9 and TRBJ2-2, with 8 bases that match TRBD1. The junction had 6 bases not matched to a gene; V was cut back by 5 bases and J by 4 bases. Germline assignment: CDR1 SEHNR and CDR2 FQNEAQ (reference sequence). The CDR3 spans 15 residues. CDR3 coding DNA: TGTGCCAGCAGCCCCCAGGGGGCTGTCACCGGGGAGCTGTTTTTT. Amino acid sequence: CASSPQGAVTGELFF.

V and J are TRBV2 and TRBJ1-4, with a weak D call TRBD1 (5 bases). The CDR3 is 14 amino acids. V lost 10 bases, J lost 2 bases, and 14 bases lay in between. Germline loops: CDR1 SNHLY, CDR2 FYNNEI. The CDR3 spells CATSTGTTNEKLFF. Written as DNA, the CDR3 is TGTGCCACCTCTACCGGGACTACTAATGAAAAACTGTTTTTT.